Detailed here is one TCR beta chain. Its antigen is currently unknown. The data derive from a study of spatial heterogeneity in lung cancer. Study-wide points: Mutation tallies in tumors tracked expanded intratumoral alpha and beta TCR counts. Ubiquitous and regional expanded TCR counts mirrored ubiquitous and regional nonsynonymous mutation counts, respectively.

In TCRdb, the 5' RACE reads were re-called with MiXCR into one record per CDR3 protein. Among thousands of distinct CDR3 sequences listed, approximately 9% were seen once. Stated time point: sample taken at primary tumor resection. The junction had 3 bases not matched to a gene; V was cut back by 4 bases and J by 3 bases. In germline, CDR1 is SGHRS, CDR2 YFSETQ. This CDR3 comprises 14 residues. The TCR sequence derives from a female donor with early-stage non-small cell lung cancer. The input for sequencing was lung tumor tissue, taken at surgery. V gene TRBV5-1 combines with J gene TRBJ2-7; 11 bases are a match to TRBD1. The CDR3 spells CASSPGTGGYEQYF. The CDR3 DNA reads TGCGCCAGCAGCCCCGGGACAGGGGGCTACGAGCAGTACTTC.